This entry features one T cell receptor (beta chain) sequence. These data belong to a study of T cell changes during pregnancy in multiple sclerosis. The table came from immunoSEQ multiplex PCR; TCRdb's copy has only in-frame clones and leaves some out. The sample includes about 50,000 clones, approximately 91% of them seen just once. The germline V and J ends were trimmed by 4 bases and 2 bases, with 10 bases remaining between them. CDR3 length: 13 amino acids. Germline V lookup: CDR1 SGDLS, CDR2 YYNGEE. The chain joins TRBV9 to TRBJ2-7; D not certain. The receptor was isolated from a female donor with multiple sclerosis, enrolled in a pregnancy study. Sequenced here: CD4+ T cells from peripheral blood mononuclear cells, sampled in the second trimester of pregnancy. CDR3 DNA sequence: TGTGCCAGCAGCCCCCAGGTAGCCTACGAGCAGTACTTC. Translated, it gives CASSPQVAYEQYF.